This section outlines one T cell receptor (beta chain) sequence together with its context. Its binding antigen is unknown. The input lacks base qualities; no much larger clone sits a single base away. From the germline V gene, CDR1 is SGHTA and CDR2 is FQGNSA. The CDR3 goes from the cysteine to the phenylalanine over 15 residues. Solely the CDR3 DNA is kept, with 45 bases framed from the first base. Deletion took 1 base off V and 2 bases off J, with a span of 12 bases between the germline ends. The CDR3 regions of human TCRbeta chains were subjected to immunosequencing. Processing in the source paper ran as follows. Repertoire TCRs were checked for matches against a reference library of SARS-CoV-2-specific TCRs that had been generated using the MIRA antigen-specificity platform. Breadth was defined as the fraction of unique TCRs that were SARS-CoV-2-associated, and depth was defined as the fraction of total T cells that were SARS-CoV-2-associated. Using the MIRA data, each spike-specific TCR was assigned both to the spike region to which the TCR was reactive and to a CD4 or CD8 class. Log10-transformed breadth and depth values were compared by one-way ANOVA with Sidak's multiple comparisons tests. The clones in this table, taken by TCRdb from immuneACCESS, are in-frame only. Not every clone is retained; where verified, under half of the shortfall comes from an unresolved V gene, and the cause of the rest is unknown. That table gives V, J and clone size, and the DNA gave D and trimming. In all, the sample holds roughly 120,000 clones, and 91% of those were seen once. The ten largest clones take up about 2.7% of the sample.

The source of the sample is a study of T cell responses to AZD1222 COVID-19 vaccine (dated by TCRdb to the early 2020s). Some background on the complete study: Because spike-specific TCR depth and breadth did not differ between the two schedules, AZD1222 recipients who got a second dose at roughly 4 weeks were pooled with those who got a second dose at roughly 12 weeks. A total of just over 230 trial participants underwent TCR sequencing, of whom about 210 had received two doses of AZD1222 and some 26 had received two doses of the MenACWY control vaccine. Trial participants were enrolled by age into subgroups of 18-55, 56-69 and 70-plus years, and about 150, 27 and 61 TCR-sequenced participants, respectively, were included in these subgroups.

Paper-wide results and their limitations: Participants were mostly white British, with more females than males. The authors suggested clonal diversity may have been underestimated. The vaccine-associated CD4 TCRs covered the entire spike protein, and the dominant responses fell in regions 160-218 and 743-854. Epitopes outside the regions mutated in the B.1.351 and B.1.1.7 variants were reportedly recognized by nearly half of the unique spike-specific TCRs. In the small 56-69-year group, the increase in depth fell short of significance, most likely because of low power. After two AZD1222 doses, spike-specific TCR breadth and depth were significantly higher than at day 0 and than in MenACWY recipients. Because no samples from the day 14 peak response were available, repertoires could be characterized only after the peak T cell response. Conclusions about previously exposed vaccinees are limited because only six or seven AZD1222 recipients were SARS-CoV-2 seropositive at baseline.

The sample's time point, from its label and the paper: baseline before first vaccination. The vaccinee samples were drawn from two UK trials, COV001 and COV002, one of which was a single-blind randomized controlled phase 2/3 trial testing AZD1222 (ChAdOx1 nCoV-19) in healthy adults. Trial participant PBMC samples were collected at day 0 and day 28 after the second dose for TCRbeta chain sequencing. This specimen consisted of peripheral blood, obtained on day 0 of AZD1222 vaccination. Recombination connected TRBV7-2 to TRBJ2-7, with no D gene named confidently. The clonotype comes from an adult in good health. The DNA sequence reads TGTGCCAGCAGCTTAGGAGGAGCGACGGCCTACGAGCAGTACTTC. Translated, it reads CASSLGGATAYEQYF.